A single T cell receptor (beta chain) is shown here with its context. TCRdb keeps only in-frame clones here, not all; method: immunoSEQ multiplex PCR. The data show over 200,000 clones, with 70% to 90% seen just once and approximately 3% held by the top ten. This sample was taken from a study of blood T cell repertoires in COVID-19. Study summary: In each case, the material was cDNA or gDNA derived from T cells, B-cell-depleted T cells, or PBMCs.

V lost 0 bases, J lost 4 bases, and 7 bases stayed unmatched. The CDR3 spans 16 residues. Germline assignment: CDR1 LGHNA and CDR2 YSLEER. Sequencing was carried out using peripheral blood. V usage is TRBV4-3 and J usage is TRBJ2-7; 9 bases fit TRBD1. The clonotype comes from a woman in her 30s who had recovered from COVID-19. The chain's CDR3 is CASSQDPGQGPYEQYF. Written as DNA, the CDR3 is TGCGCCAGCAGCCAAGATCCGGGACAGGGTCCTTACGAGCAGTACTTC.